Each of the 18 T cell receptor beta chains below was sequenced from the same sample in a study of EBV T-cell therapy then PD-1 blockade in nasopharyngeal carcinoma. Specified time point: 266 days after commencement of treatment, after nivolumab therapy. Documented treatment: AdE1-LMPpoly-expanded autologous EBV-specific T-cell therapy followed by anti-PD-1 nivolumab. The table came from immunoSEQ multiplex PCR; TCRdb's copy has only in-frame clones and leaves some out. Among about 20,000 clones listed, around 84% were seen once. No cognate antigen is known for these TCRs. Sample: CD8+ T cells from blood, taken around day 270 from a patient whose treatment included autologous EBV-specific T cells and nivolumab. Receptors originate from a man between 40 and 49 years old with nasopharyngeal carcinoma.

The CDR3 DNA sequence: TGTGCTAGTGGAACCTTTGGTTCGTACAATGAGCAGTTCTTC. Amino acids: CASGTFGSYNEQFF. This rearrangement joins TRBV12-5 to TRBJ2-1; no clear D gene. Germline assignment: CDR1 LGHNT and CDR2 FRNRAP. The CDR3 is 14 amino acids. The V gene lost 6 bases and the J gene lost 4 bases, with 13 bases spanning the gap.

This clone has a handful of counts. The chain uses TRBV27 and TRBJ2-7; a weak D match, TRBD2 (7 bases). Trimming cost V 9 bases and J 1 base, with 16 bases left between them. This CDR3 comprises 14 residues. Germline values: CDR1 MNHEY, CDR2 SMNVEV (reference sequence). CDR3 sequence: CASQIGGGSYEQYF. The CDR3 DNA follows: TGTGCCAGTCAGATAGGGGGGGGGTCCTACGAGCAGTACTTC.

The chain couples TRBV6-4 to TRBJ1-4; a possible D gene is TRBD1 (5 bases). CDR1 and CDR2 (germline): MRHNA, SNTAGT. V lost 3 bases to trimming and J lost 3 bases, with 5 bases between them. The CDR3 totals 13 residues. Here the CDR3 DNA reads TGTGCCAGCAGTGAACAGGCTAATGAAAAACTGTTTTTT. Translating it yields CASSEQANEKLFF.

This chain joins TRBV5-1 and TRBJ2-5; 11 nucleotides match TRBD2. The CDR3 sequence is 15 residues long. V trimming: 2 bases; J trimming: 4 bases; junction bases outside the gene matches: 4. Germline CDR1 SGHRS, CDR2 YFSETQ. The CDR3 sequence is CASSFLAGGRETQYF. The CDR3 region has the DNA TGCGCCAGCAGCTTTCTAGCGGGGGGCCGAGAGACCCAGTACTTC.

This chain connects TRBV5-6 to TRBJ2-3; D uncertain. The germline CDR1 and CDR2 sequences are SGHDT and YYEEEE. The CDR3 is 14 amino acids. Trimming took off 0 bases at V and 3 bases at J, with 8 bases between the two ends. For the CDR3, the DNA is TGTGCCAGCAGCTTGGAGTGGCGAACAGATACGCAGTATTTT. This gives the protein CASSLEWRTDTQYF.

The CDR3 DNA sequence: TGTGCCAGCAGTTACCTTTCGGGACCGATAAATGAAAAACTGTTTTTT. It codes for CASSYLSGPINEKLFF. The rearrangement uses TRBV6-5 and TRBJ1-4; D might be TRBD1 (5 bases). There are 16 residues in the CDR3. The V end lost 2 bases, the J end lost 5 bases, and 15 bases lay between the germline ends. From germline, CDR1 is MNHEY and CDR2 SVGAGI.

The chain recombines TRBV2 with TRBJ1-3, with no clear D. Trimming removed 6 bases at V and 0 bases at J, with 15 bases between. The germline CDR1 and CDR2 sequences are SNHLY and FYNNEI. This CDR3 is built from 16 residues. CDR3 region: CASSLVRATSGNTIYF. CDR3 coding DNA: TGTGCCAGCAGCTTGGTTAGAGCGACCTCTGGAAACACCATATATTTT. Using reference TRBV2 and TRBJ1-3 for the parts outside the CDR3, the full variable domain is EPEVTQTPSHQVTQMGQEVILRCVPISNHLYFYWYRQILGQKVEFLVSFYNNEISEKSEIFDDQFSVERPDGSNFTLKIRSTKLEDSAMYFCASSLVRATSGNTIYFGEGSWLTVV.

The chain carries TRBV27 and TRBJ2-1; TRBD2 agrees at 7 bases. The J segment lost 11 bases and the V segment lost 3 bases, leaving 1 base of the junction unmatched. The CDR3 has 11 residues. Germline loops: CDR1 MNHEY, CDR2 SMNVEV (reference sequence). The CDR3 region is CASSFGTKQFF. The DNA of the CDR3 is TGTGCCAGCAGTTTTGGGACTAAGCAGTTCTTC.

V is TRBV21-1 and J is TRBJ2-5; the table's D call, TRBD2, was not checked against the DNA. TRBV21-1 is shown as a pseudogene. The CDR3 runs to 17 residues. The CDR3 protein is CASSNSPSTGNQETQYF. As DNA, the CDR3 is TGTGCCAGCAGCAATTCTCCCTCGACGGGAAACCAAGAGACCCAGTACTTC.

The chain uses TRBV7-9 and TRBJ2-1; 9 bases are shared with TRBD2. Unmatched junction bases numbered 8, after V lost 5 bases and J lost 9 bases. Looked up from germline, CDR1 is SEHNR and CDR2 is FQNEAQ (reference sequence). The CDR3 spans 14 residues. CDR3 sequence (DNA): TGTGCCAGCAGCGGGGCGGGGGGGCCAGGTGAGCAGTTCTTC. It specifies CASSGAGGPGEQFF.

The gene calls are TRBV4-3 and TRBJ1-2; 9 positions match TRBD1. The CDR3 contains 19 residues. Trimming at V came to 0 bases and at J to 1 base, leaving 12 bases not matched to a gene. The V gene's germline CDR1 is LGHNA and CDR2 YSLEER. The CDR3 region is CASSQDPGTGKYLNYGYTF. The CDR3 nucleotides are TGCGCCAGCAGCCAAGATCCGGGGACAGGGAAATATCTTAACTATGGCTACACCTTC.

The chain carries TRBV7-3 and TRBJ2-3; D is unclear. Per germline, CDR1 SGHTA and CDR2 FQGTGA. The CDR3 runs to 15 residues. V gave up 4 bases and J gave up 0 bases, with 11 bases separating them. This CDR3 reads CASSSLHVSTDTQYF. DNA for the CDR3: TGTGCCAGCAGCTCCTTACACGTTAGCACAGATACGCAGTATTTT. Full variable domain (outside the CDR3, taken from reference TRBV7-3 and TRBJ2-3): GAGVSQTPSNKVTEKGKYVELRCDPISGHTALYWYRQSLGQGPEFLIYFQGTGAADDSGLPNDRFFAVRPEGSVSTLKIQRTERGDSAVYLCASSSLHVSTDTQYFGPGTRLTVL.

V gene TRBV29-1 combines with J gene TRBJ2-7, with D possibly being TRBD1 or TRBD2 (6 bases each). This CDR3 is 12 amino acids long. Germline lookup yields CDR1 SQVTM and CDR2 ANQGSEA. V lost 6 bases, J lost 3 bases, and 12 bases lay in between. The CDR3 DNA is TGCAGCGTGGGGGGACAAAACTACGAGCAGTACTTC. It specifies CSVGGQNYEQYF.

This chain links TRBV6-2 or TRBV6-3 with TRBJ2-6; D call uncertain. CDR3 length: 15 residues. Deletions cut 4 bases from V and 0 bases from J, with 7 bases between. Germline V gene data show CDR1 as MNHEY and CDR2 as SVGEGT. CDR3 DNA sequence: TGTGCCAGCAGTTCGGACGACTCTGGGGCCAACGTCCTGACTTTC. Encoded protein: CASSSDDSGANVLTF.

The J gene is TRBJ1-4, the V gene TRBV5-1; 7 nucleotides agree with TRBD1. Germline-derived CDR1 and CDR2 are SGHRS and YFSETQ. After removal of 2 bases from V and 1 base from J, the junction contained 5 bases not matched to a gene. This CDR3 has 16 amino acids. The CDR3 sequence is CASSFGTVQTNEKLFF. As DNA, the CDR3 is TGCGCCAGCAGCTTCGGGACAGTTCAAACTAATGAAAAACTGTTTTTT.

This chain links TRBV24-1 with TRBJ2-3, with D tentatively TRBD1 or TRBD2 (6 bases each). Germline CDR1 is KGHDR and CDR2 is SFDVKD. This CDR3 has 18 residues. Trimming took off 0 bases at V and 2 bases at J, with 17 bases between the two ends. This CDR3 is CATSDLLSPGGLTDTQYF. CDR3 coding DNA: TGTGCCACCAGTGATTTGTTGTCCCCCGGGGGCCTCACAGATACGCAGTATTTT.

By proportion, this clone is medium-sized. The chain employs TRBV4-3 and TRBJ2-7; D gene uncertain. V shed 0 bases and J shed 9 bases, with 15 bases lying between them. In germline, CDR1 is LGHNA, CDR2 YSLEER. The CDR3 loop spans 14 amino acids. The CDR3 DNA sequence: TGCGCCAGCAGCCAAGATCTCGACGCTAAGCGGCAGTACTTC. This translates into CASSQDLDAKRQYF.

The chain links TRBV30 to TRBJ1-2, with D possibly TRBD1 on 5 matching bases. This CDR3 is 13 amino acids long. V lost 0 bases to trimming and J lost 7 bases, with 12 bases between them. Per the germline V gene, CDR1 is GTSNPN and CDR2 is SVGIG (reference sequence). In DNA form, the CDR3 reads TGTGCCTGGAGTGTTTGGAGGGACCGTGGCTACACCTTC. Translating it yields CAWSVWRDRGYTF.